This TCR beta chain was identified in a study of CXCR3 chemokines and chemotherapy response in bladder cancer (dated by TCRdb to between 2021 and 2024). A note on the overall study: The study set out to examine whether the activity of the CXCR3 chemokine system within tumors predicted response to chemotherapy in human bladder cancer.

This clonotype was observed at least ten times. What antigen it recognizes has not been identified. No base quality values were provided; no much bigger clone lies one nucleotide off. The method was PCR. The listed sequencing device is Illumina HiSeq 2500. TCRdb reanalyzed the raw reads on its own, using fastp at Q25 for trimming and MiXCR for clone calling, and kept in-frame beta chains. Each CDR3 protein appears once, grouped with its most common genes and DNA. For this sample the table gives approximately 13,000 distinct CDR3 sequences, of which approximately 13% were detected only once. The top ten clones comprise 25% to 30% of the sample. The germline V gene (reference sequence) yields SEHNR for CDR1 and FQNEAQ for CDR2. At the junction V is shortened by 4 bases and J by 7 bases, with 8 bases in between. From the cysteine through the phenylalanine, the CDR3 covers 13 amino acids. Of the read, only the CDR3 DNA is kept; its 39 bases are in frame from base 1.

Sampling took place from a patient whose treatment included neoadjuvant chemotherapy. The receptor chain draws on TRBV7-9 and TRBJ1-6, with the D gene call left open. The TCR comes from a human donor with bladder cancer that did not respond to neoadjuvant chemotherapy. This receptor carries the CDR3 CASSSTVNSPLHF. The sequence in DNA is TGTGCCAGCAGCTCGACTGTGAATTCACCCCTCCACTTT.